The rows below give T cell receptor beta chains drawn from one sample of a study of radiotherapy plus CTLA-4 blockade in lung cancer. Produced via immunoSEQ multiplex PCR; TCRdb's table is partial and in-frame only. The repertoire consists of about 43,000 clones, with about 67% occurring once and the leading ten covering approximately 23%. Here the sequenced sample was peripheral blood, taken from a patient treated with radiotherapy plus ipilimumab. The receptors were sampled from a human donor with non-small cell lung cancer who had a partial response to radiotherapy plus ipilimumab. CDR3s include the opening cysteine and the closing phenylalanine or tryptophan. The D gene is left open where the match is weak. Clone size, where shown, is once, few, many, or a class for clones that have expanded.

D gene,clone size,J gene,V gene,CDR3 DNA,CDR3 protein
TRBD1,.,TRBJ2-2,TRBV5-1,TGCGCCAGCAGTACTGGGACAGGGAACACCGGGGAGCTGTTTTTT,CASSTGTGNTGELFF
TRBD1,.,TRBJ2-2,TRBV19,TGTGCCAGTAGTTCGGACAGGGGGTTTACCGGGGAGCTGTTTTTT,CASSSDRGFTGELFF
TRBD1,few,TRBJ1-5,TRBV19,TGTGCCAGTAGTTACTACAGGGGAGAACAGCCCCAGCATTTT,CASSYYRGEQPQHF
.,.,TRBJ1-4,TRBV14,TGTGCCAGCAGTCCGTCAGGGGCTCCGGGGGAAAAACTGTTTTTT,CASSPSGAPGEKLFF
.,.,TRBJ2-3,TRBV15,TGTGCCACCAGCAGTTGGGAGGGGGAGCCGTACACAGATACGCAGTATTTT,CATSSWEGEPYTDTQYF
TRBD2,.,TRBJ2-1,TRBV7-9,TGTGCCAGCAGCTCCCCCCAGGGGGGACTAGCGGCTTACAATGAGCAGTTCTTC,CASSSPQGGLAAYNEQFF
.,.,TRBJ1-5,TRBV4-2,TGTGCCAGCAGCCAAGATCTAGGGTCAGGGTATCAGCCCCAGCATTTT,CASSQDLGSGYQPQHF
.,.,TRBJ2-1,TRBV5-4,TGTGCCAGCAGCAATGCCTTAGCGATTACCTACAATGAGCAGTTCTTC,CASSNALAITYNEQFF
.,.,TRBJ2-1,TRBV5-4,TGTGCCAGCAGCCCGATTGGGCAGGGGATCAATGAGCAGTTCTTC,CASSPIGQGINEQFF
TRBD2,.,TRBJ2-5,TRBV6-1,TGTGCCAGCAAGGAGCGGGAGTCGTCAGCGACCCAGTACTTC,CASKERESSATQYF
.,.,TRBJ1-1,TRBV7-2,TGTGCCAGTAGCTTATCCTGGAACACTGAAGCTTTCTTT,CASSLSWNTEAFF
.,once,TRBJ2-5,TRBV29-1,TGCAGCGTCCCTCCTTGGGGGGGCGAGACCCAGTACTTC,CSVPPWGGETQYF
TRBD2,.,TRBJ2-5,TRBV9,TGTGCCAGCAGCGTAGAGCCTAGCGGGGGAGGGCAAGAGACCCAGTACTTC,CASSVEPSGGGQETQYF
TRBD2,.,TRBJ2-2,TRBV4-1,TGCGCCAGCAGCCAAGACTTAGCGGGGGGGCCCCTCACCGGGGAGCTGTTTTTT,CASSQDLAGGPLTGELFF
TRBD1,.,TRBJ1-2,TRBV19,TGTGCCAGTAGTACCCCGAACAGGGGGTATGGCTACACCTTC,CASSTPNRGYGYTF
.,once,TRBJ2-7,TRBV9,TGTGCCAGCAGCGCAGGTAACAACCCCCACGAGCAGTACTTC,CASSAGNNPHEQYF
.,.,TRBJ2-1,TRBV2,TGTGCCAGCAAGCCACAGGGCTATGAGCAGTTCTTC,CASKPQGYEQFF
TRBD2,.,TRBJ2-1,TRBV11-1,TGTGCCAGCAGCGACGGACTAGGCGCACAGGCGCAGTTCTTC,CASSDGLGAQAQFF
TRBD1,.,TRBJ1-1,TRBV11-2,TGTGCCAGCGGATACCTAACAGGGGGCACTGAAGCTTTCTTT,CASGYLTGGTEAFF
TRBD2,.,TRBJ2-7,TRBV4-2,TGTGCCAGCAGCCCAGCGGGAGATCGGTACGAGCAGTACTTC,CASSPAGDRYEQYF
.,.,TRBJ2-7,TRBV11-2,TGTGCCAGCAGCACCTGGACAGTAACCGAGCAGTACTTC,CASSTWTVTEQYF
.,.,TRBJ2-5,TRBV5-4,TGTGCCAGCAGCTTGCGGCCAGGGATTATCGAGACCCAGTACTTC,CASSLRPGIIETQYF
TRBD1,.,TRBJ2-7,TRBV10-3,TGTGCCATCAGTGAGTCGACAGGGGCGGACTCCTACGAGCAGTACTTC,CAISESTGADSYEQYF
.,few,TRBJ2-6,TRBV10-3,TGTGCCATCAGGGGGGGAGGTACAGGGGACGGGGCCAACGTCCTGACTTTC,CAIRGGGTGDGANVLTF
TRBD2,few,TRBJ2-5,TRBV5-8,TGTGCCAGCAGCCCGGGAGCTAGCGGCCAAGAGACCCAGTACTTC,CASSPGASGQETQYF
.,.,TRBJ1-5,TRBV2,TGTGCCAGCCTACGGGGTCTCAATCAGCCCCAGCATTTT,CASLRGLNQPQHF
.,.,TRBJ2-7,TRBV5-4,TGTGCCAGCAGCTTGGGACAGGACAGCTCCTACGAGCAGTACTTC,CASSLGQDSSYEQYF
.,few,TRBJ2-5,TRBV6-5,TGTGCCAGCACCCAGCCGGGAGGGGGCGAGACCCAGTACTTC,CASTQPGGGETQYF
.,.,TRBJ2-6,TRBV9,TGTGCCAGCAGCGCAATGGACAGTTTTCGCTCTGGGGCCAACGTCCTGACTTTC,CASSAMDSFRSGANVLTF
.,.,TRBJ1-1,TRBV19,TGTGCCAGTAGGAACAGGGTCGCCACTGAAGCTTTCTTT,CASRNRVATEAFF
TRBD1,few,TRBJ1-2,TRBV13,TGTGCCAGCAGCCAAAGTGGAGGGGGCGCCTATGGCTACACCTTC,CASSQSGGGAYGYTF
.,.,TRBJ2-2,TRBV4-1,TGCGCCAGCAGCCATGCCACAGGTCGCTCGGACACCGGGGAGCTGTTTTTT,CASSHATGRSDTGELFF
TRBD1,.,TRBJ1-2,TRBV5-4,TGTGCCAGCAGCTTGGGAACCTGGAGGGGACAGGCTAACTATGGCTACACCTTC,CASSLGTWRGQANYGYTF
TRBD1,.,TRBJ1-1,TRBV30,TGTGCCTGGAGTTCACAGGGGGACACTGAAGCTTTCTTT,CAWSSQGDTEAFF
.,.,TRBJ2-5,TRBV2,TGTGCCAGCTATTGGGCAGAAGAGACCCAGTACTTC,CASYWAEETQYF
TRBD1,few,TRBJ1-2,TRBV5-1,TGCGCCAGCAGCTTGGGGAGCGGACAGGGGGACTATGGCTACACCTTC,CASSLGSGQGDYGYTF
TRBD2,once,TRBJ2-2,TRBV2,TGTGCCAGCAGTTTCCGGGGGGGGACCGGGGAGCTGTTTTTT,CASSFRGGTGELFF
.,once,TRBJ1-1,TRBV4-1,TGCGCCAGCAGCCAAGAAGGTGGGGGGGTAATCGGGGAAGCTTTCTTT,CASSQEGGGVIGEAFF
.,.,TRBJ2-3,TRBV30,TGTGCCTGGAGCGTTGGGCCAGATACGCAGTATTTT,CAWSVGPDTQYF
.,once,TRBJ1-2,TRBV5-1,TGCGCCAGCAGCTTGGACGCTCAGGACTATGGCTACACCTTC,CASSLDAQDYGYTF
.,few,TRBJ2-7,TRBV21-1,TGTGCCAGCCTTGGACAGGGCGGCCCCTACGAGCAGTACTTC,CASLGQGGPYEQYF
.,few,TRBJ1-1,TRBV7-9,TGTGCCAGCAGCTTAGGGATAGGGGACACTGAAGCTTTCTTT,CASSLGIGDTEAFF
.,.,TRBJ2-3,TRBV27,TGTGCCAGCAGGGAGTACACAGATACGCAGTATTTT,CASREYTDTQYF
TRBD1,.,TRBJ2-5,TRBV6-1,TGTGCCAGCATCCGACAGGGTATAGAGACCCAGTACTTC,CASIRQGIETQYF